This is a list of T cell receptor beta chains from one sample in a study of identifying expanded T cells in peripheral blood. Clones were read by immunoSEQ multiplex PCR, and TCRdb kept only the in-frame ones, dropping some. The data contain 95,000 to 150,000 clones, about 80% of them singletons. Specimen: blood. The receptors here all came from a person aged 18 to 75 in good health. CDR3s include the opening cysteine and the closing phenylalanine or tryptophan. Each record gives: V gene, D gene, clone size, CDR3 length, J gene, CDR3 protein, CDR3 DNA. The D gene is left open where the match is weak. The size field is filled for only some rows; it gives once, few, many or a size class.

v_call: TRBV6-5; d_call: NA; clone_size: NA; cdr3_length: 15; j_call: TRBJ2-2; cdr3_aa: CASSYSGPVTGELFF; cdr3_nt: TGTGCCAGCAGTTACTCGGGGCCCGTTACAGGGGAGCTGTTTTTT
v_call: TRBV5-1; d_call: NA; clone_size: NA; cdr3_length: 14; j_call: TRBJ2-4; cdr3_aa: CASSLANPANIQYF; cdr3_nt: TGCGCCAGCAGCTTGGCCAATCCCGCCAACATTCAGTACTTC
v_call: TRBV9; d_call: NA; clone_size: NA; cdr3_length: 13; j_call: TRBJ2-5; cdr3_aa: CASSLGSEETQYF; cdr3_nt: TGTGCCAGCAGCCTAGGATCCGAAGAGACCCAGTACTTC
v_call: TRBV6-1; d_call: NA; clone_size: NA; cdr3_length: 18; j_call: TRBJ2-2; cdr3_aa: CASSGRRTFTTNTGELFF; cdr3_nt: TGTGCCAGCAGTGGACGGAGAACCTTCACAACGAACACCGGGGAGCTGTTTTTT
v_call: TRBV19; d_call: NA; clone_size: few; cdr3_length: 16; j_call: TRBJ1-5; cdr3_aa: CASSIGDINSNQPQHF; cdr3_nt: TGTGCCAGTAGTATTGGGGACATCAATAGCAATCAGCCCCAGCATTTT
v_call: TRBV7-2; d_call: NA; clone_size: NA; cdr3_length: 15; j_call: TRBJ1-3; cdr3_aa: CASSLGRVSGNTIYF; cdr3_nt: TGTGCCAGCAGCTTAGGCAGGGTCTCTGGAAACACCATATATTTT
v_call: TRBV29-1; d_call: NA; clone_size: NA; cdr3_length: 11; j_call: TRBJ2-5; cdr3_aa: CSVSNQETQYF; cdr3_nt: TGCAGCGTCTCAAACCAAGAGACCCAGTACTTC
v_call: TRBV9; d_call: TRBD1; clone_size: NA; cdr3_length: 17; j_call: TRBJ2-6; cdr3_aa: CASSPHPGGLGANVLTF; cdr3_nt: TGTGCCAGCAGCCCACACCCAGGGGGCCTAGGGGCCAACGTCCTGACTTTC
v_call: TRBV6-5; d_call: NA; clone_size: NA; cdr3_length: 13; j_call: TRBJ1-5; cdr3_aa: CASSSTGNQPQHF; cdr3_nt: TGTGCCAGCAGTTCAACAGGGAATCAGCCCCAGCATTTT
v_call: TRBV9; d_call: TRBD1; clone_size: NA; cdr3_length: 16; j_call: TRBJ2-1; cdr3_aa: CASSDYPGQGFNEQFF; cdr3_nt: TGTGCCAGCAGCGATTATCCGGGACAGGGCTTCAATGAGCAGTTCTTC
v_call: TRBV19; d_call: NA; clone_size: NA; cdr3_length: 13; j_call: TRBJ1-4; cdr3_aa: CASSFLVSEKLFF; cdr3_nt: TGTGCCAGTAGTTTTCTCGTTTCGGAAAAACTGTTTTTT
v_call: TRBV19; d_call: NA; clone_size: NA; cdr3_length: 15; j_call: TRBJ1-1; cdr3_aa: CASSIEASRNTEAFF; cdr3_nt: TGTGCCAGTAGTATCGAAGCCTCCAGGAACACTGAAGCTTTCTTT
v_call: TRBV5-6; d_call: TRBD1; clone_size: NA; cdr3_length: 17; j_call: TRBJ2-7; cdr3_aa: CASSFWATGTVPYEQYF; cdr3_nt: TGTGCCAGCAGCTTTTGGGCGACCGGGACAGTCCCCTACGAGCAGTACTTC
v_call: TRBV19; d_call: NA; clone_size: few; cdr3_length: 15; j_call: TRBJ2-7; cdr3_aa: CASSIFSESSYEQYF; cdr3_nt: TGTGCCAGTAGTATATTTTCAGAGAGCTCCTACGAGCAGTACTTC
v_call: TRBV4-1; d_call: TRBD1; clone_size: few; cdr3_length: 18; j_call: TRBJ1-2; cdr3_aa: CASSQGGPGQGVGNGYTF; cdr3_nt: TGCGCCAGCAGCCAAGGGGGACCAGGGCAGGGGGTAGGGAATGGCTACACCTTC
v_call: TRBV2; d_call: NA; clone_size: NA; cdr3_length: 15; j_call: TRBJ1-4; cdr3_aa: CASSEDQGSSEKLFF; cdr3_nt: TGTGCCAGCAGTGAAGATCAGGGTTCGAGCGAAAAACTGTTTTTT
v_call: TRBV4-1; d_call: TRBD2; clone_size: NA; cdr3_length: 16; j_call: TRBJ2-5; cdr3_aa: CASSQIWGRGVETQYF; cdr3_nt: TGCGCCAGCAGCCAAATCTGGGGTCGGGGGGTGGAGACCCAGTACTTC
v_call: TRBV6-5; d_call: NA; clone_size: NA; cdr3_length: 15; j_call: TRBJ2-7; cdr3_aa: CASIRGTRSSYEQYF; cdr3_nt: TGTGCCAGCATCCGCGGGACCCGTAGCTCCTACGAGCAGTACTTC
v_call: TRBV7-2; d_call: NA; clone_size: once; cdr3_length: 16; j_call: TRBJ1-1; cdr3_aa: CASSLEGWFMNTEAFF; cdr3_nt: TGTGCCAGCAGCTTAGAGGGATGGTTCATGAACACTGAAGCTTTCTTT
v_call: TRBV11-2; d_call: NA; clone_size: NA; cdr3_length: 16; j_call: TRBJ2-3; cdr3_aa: CASSWRGRNVGDTQYF; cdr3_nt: TGTGCCAGCAGCTGGAGGGGTCGAAACGTGGGAGATACGCAGTATTTT
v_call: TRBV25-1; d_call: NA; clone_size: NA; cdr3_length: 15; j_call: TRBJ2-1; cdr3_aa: CASSEGHRSYNEQFF; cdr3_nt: TGTGCCAGCAGTGAAGGGCACCGCTCCTACAATGAGCAGTTCTTC
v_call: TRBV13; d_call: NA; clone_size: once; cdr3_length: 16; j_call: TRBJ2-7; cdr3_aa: CASSLKAGVGALEQYF; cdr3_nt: TGTGCCAGCAGCTTAAAGGCAGGTGTGGGGGCACTCGAGCAGTACTTC
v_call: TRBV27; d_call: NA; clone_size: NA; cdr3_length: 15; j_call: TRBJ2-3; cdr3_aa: CASSPRGGGTDTQYF; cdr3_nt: TGTGCCAGCAGCCCCAGGGGCGGTGGCACAGATACGCAGTATTTT
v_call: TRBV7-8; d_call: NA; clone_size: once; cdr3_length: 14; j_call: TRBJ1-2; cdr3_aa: CASSLAGPNYGYTF; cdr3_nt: TGTGCCAGCAGCTTAGCCGGCCCCAACTATGGCTACACCTTC
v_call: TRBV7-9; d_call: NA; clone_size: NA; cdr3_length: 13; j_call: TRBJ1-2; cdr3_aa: CASSPQASYGYTF; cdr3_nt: TGTGCCAGCAGCCCCCAGGCCAGCTATGGCTACACCTTC
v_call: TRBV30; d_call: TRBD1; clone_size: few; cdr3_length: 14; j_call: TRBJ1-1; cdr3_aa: CAWSSGTGGLVAFF; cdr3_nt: TGTGCCTGGAGTTCCGGGACAGGGGGCTTGGTAGCTTTCTTT
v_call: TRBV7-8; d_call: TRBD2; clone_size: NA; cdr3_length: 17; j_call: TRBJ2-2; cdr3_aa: CASSTRFGTSLTGELFF; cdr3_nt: TGTGCCAGCAGCACTAGATTCGGGACTAGCCTAACCGGGGAGCTGTTTTTT
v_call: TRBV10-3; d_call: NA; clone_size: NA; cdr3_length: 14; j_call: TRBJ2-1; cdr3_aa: CAISEGRDVNEQFF; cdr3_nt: TGTGCCATCAGTGAGGGAAGGGACGTCAATGAGCAGTTCTTC
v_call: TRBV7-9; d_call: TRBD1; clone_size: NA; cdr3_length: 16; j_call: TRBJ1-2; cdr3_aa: CASSTRGQGIGGGYTF; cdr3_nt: TGTGCCAGCAGCACGCGGGGACAGGGAATAGGAGGTGGCTACACCTTC
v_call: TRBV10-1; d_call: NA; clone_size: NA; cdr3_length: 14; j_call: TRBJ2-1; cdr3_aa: CASSDLGGYGEQFF; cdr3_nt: TGCGCCAGCAGTGACCTCGGAGGCTACGGTGAGCAGTTCTTC
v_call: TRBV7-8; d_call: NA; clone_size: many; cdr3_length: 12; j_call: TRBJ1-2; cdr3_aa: CASSFTTEGYTF; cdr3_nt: TGTGCCAGCAGCTTTACGACGGAGGGCTACACCTTC
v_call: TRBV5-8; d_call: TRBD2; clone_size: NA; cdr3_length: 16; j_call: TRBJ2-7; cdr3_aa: CASSLGGLAGVYEQYF; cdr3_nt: TGTGCCAGCAGCTTGGGCGGACTAGCGGGGGTCTACGAGCAGTACTTC
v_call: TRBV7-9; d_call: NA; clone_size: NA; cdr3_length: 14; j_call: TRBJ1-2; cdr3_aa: CASSLLVEGYGYTF; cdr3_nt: TGTGCCAGCAGCTTATTGGTGGAAGGCTATGGCTACACCTTC
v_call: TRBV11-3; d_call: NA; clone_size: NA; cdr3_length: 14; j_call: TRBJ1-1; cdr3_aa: CASSLVGGNTEAFF; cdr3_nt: TGTGCCAGCAGCTTAGTCGGGGGGAACACTGAAGCTTTCTTT
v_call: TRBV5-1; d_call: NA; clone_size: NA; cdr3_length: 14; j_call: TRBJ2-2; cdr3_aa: CASSLQAVTGELFF; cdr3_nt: TGCGCCAGCAGCTTACAGGCAGTAACCGGGGAGCTGTTTTTT
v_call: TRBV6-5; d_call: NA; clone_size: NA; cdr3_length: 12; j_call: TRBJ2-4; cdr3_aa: CASSFQGGIQYF; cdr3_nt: TGTGCCAGCAGTTTCCAGGGGGGCATTCAGTACTTC
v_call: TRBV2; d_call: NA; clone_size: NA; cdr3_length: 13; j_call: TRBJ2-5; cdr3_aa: CASSPQGGETQYF; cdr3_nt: TGTGCCAGCAGCCCACAGGGAGGGGAGACCCAGTACTTC
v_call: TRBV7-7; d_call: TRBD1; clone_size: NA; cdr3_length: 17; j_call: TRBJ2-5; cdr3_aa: CASSYYRGREFKETQYF; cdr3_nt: TGTGCCAGCAGCTATTACAGGGGGCGCGAATTCAAAGAGACCCAGTACTTC
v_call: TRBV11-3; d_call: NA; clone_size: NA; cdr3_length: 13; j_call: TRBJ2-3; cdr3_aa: CASSRQVTDTQYF; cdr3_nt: TGTGCCAGCAGTAGACAAGTCACAGATACGCAGTATTTT
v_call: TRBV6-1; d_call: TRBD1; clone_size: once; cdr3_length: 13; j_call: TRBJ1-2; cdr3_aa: CASSVGGEDGYTF; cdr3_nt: TGTGCCAGCAGCGTAGGGGGCGAGGATGGCTACACCTTC
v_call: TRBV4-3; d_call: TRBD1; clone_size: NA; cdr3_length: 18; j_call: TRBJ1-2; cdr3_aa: CASSQDWPGDRGNYGYTF; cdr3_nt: TGCGCCAGCAGCCAAGATTGGCCGGGGGACAGGGGTAATTATGGCTACACCTTC
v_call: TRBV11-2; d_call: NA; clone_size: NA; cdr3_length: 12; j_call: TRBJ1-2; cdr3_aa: CASGRTNYGYTF; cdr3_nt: TGTGCCAGCGGGCGGACTAACTATGGCTACACCTTC
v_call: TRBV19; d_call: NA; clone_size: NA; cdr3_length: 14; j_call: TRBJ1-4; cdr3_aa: CASSLGFTNEKLFF; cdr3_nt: TGTGCCAGTAGTCTGGGGTTCACTAATGAAAAACTGTTTTTT
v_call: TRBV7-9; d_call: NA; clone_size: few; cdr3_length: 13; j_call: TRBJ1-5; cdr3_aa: CASSLNRDQPQHF; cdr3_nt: TGTGCCAGCAGCTTAAACCGGGATCAGCCCCAGCATTTT
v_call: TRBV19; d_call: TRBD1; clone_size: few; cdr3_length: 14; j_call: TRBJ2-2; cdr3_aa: CASSSRQGNGELFF; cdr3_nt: TGTGCCAGTAGTAGCCGACAGGGGAACGGGGAGCTGTTTTTT
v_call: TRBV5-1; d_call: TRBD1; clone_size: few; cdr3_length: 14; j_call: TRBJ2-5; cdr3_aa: CASSLAGGQETQYF; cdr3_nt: TGCGCCAGCAGCTTGGCAGGGGGCCAAGAGACCCAGTACTTC
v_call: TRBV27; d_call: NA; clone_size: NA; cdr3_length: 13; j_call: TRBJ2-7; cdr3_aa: CASQAWGSGEQYF; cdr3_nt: TGTGCCAGCCAGGCCTGGGGTTCGGGGGAGCAGTACTTC
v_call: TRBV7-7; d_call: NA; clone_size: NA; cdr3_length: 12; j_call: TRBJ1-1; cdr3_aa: CASSPRVTEAFF; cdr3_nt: TGTGCCAGCAGCCCCAGGGTCACTGAAGCTTTCTTT
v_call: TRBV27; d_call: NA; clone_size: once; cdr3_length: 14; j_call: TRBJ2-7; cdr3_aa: CASSLSRQGYEQYF; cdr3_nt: TGTGCCAGCAGTTTATCGAGGCAGGGCTACGAGCAGTACTTC